The clone carrying this TCR beta chain was recorded a few times. The target antigen is unknown. This specimen belongs to a study of identical twins. Points from the study as a whole: Alpha sequences that were out-of-frame and twin-shared showed an excess of low generation probability. Sharing of beta out-of-frame sequences by twins showed a weaker excess. Insertions were reduced in abundant cord blood beta clonotypes but not in memory repertoires.

Trimming cost V 0 bases and J 3 bases, with 8 bases left between them. This CDR3 is built from 14 residues. CDR1 and CDR2 from the germline V gene are DFQATT and SNEGSKA (reference sequence). MiXCR, run by TCRdb on the 5' RACE reads, gives a single entry per CDR3 protein. The sample records about 660,000 distinct CDR3 sequences, 8.6% being singletons. The same specimen was also included in a second study, on yellow fever vaccine responses in identical twins.

The V and J genes are TRBV20-1 and TRBJ2-2; D gene unclear. This clonotype was sampled from a woman aged 18 to 35 in good health. The specimen was PBMCs. Written as DNA, the CDR3 is TGCAGTGCTAGAGATTACGGAGACACCGGGGAGCTGTTTTTT. This sequence encodes CSARDYGDTGELFF.